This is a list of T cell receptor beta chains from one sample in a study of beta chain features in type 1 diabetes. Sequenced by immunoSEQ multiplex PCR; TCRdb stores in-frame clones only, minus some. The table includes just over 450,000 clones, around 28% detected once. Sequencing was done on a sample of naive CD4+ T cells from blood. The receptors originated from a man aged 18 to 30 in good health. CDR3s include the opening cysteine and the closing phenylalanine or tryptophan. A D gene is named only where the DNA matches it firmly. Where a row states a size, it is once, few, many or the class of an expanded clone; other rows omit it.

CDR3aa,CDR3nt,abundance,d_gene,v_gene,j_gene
CAWSVYVIGEQFF,TGTGCCTGGAGTGTTTACGTCATCGGTGAGCAGTTCTTC,few,-,TRBV30,TRBJ2-1
CASSPDQGSQPQHF,TGTGCCAGCTCTCCCGACCAGGGCAGCCAGCCCCAGCATTTT,-,-,TRBV18,TRBJ1-5
CASSPQRQGDQPQHF,TGTGCCAGCAGCCCCCAAAGACAGGGAGATCAGCCCCAGCATTTT,-,TRBD1,TRBV28,TRBJ1-5
CASSSSINQETQYF,TGTGCCAGCAGCTCCTCGATAAACCAAGAGACCCAGTACTTC,few,-,TRBV7-2,TRBJ2-5
CASTRGDAQYF,TGTGCCAGCACCCGGGGAGACGCCCAGTACTTC,-,-,TRBV2,TRBJ2-5
CASSQRDGYTF,TGTGCCAGCTCACAGAGGGACGGCTACACCTTC,few,-,TRBV18,TRBJ1-2
CASSLIGPSPSYEQYF,TGCGCCAGCAGCTTGATAGGACCGAGCCCCTCCTACGAGCAGTACTTC,-,-,TRBV5-1,TRBJ2-7
CASSLGGDGYNEQFF,TGTGCCAGCAGCCTGGGAGGCGATGGATACAATGAGCAGTTCTTC,few,-,TRBV6-6,TRBJ2-1
CASSVLTSGHLAQYF,TGTGCCAGCAGTGTACTCACTAGCGGCCACTTGGCCCAGTACTTC,few,TRBD2,TRBV6-1,TRBJ2-5
CASSFFYRGQGVHEQYF,TGTGCCAGCAGTTTCTTCTATCGGGGACAGGGTGTCCACGAGCAGTACTTC,-,TRBD1,TRBV28,TRBJ2-7